These T cell receptor beta chains were read from a single sample in a study of CD8 T cells in ankylosing spondylitis. TCRdb passed the 5' RACE reads through MiXCR, listing each CDR3 protein once. The sample lists 470,000 or so distinct CDR3 sequences; around 26% were seen once. The sample taken for sequencing was blood, either unsorted or a sorted T cell fraction (not recorded which). These receptors were obtained from a male donor with ankylosing spondylitis. CDR3s include the opening cysteine and the closing phenylalanine or tryptophan. A D gene is named only where the DNA matches it firmly.

V	J	D	CDR3
TRBV7-9	TRBJ2-1	NA	CASSHRLAAPNNEQFF
TRBV20-1	TRBJ2-5	TRBD2	CSVPIVAGETQYF
TRBV20-1	TRBJ2-3	NA	CSARPLESTDTQYF
TRBV3-1	TRBJ2-3	TRBD2	CASSGVSGSMTDTQYF
TRBV20-1	TRBJ2-3	NA	CSAETWGADTQYF
TRBV24-1	TRBJ2-3	TRBD2	CATSDNLAGGTDTQYF
TRBV6-1	TRBJ1-1	NA	CASSDGGRVNTEAFF
TRBV19	TRBJ1-5	NA	CASSIALTQPQHF
TRBV28	TRBJ2-3	TRBD2	CASSSPGLAGGDTQYF
TRBV20-1	TRBJ2-5	TRBD1	CSAYRDRVGETQYF
TRBV20-1	TRBJ1-5	NA	CSASEGRETQPQHF
TRBV7-8	TRBJ2-1	NA	CASSPKTSSTSYNEQFF
TRBV5-1	TRBJ2-6	TRBD1	CASSPGQGSSGANVLTF
TRBV7-6	TRBJ1-2	NA	CASSLDRTGGYTF
TRBV5-1	TRBJ1-2	NA	CASSLVSGSNYGYTF
TRBV18	TRBJ1-5	NA	CASSPPGVSNQPQHF
TRBV4-1	TRBJ1-1	TRBD1	CASSKQGAYTEAFF
TRBV24-1	TRBJ2-3	TRBD2	CATSHTSGSTDTQYF
TRBV18	TRBJ2-7	NA	CASSSGGGEQYF
TRBV5-6	TRBJ1-1	TRBD1	CASSRQGLNWNTEAFF
TRBV5-1	TRBJ2-6	NA	CASSLQSSGANVLTF
TRBV5-1	TRBJ1-3	NA	CASTNSGLGSGNTIYF
TRBV29-1	TRBJ1-5	NA	CSVGGSNQPQHF
TRBV25-1	TRBJ2-5	TRBD2	CASRAIAGRETQYF